Detailed here is one TCR beta chain. TCRdb's copy holds only in-frame clones and misses some; the assay was immunoSEQ multiplex PCR. The sample includes fewer than 250,000 clones, approximately 84% of them seen just once. This sample was taken from a study of blood T cell repertoires in COVID-19. Across the study: T cells, B-cell-depleted T cells, or PBMCs supplied cDNA or gDNA.

Participant-reported clinical history was the basis for cohort assignment. Cohort 3 donors counted as recovered after two negative PCRs, clearance, or resolved symptoms. The source of this sequence is a woman aged 25 to 39 who had recovered from COVID-19. Sequencing used PBMCs or T cells enriched from blood (not recorded which).

The chain's CDR3 is CSVAFRRGGTDTQYF. CDR3 coding DNA: TGCAGCGTTGCCTTCAGGCGGGGGGGCACAGATACGCAGTATTTT. The chain has TRBV29-1 and TRBJ2-3, with 8 bases lining up with TRBD2. The CDR3 contains 15 residues. The ends lost 4 bases at V and 1 base at J; junction bases unmatched: 7. The germline V gene has CDR1 SQVTM and CDR2 ANQGSEA.